This T cell receptor beta chain was sequenced during a study of immune evolution from preneoplasia to lung adenocarcinoma. Histologic diagnosis was independently verified by two lung pathologists. With regard to this clone: Its antigen is currently unknown.

Produced via immunoSEQ multiplex PCR; TCRdb's table is partial and in-frame only. The sample carries 6,000 to 10,000 clones, approximately 80% recorded once. The V segment lost 3 bases and the J segment 8 bases; nucleotides outside the gene matches: 2. From germline, CDR1 is MDHEN and CDR2 SYDVKM. The CDR3 is made up of 13 amino acids. Whole-study findings and limits: Highest clonality occurred in KRAS-mutant, not EGFR-mutant or double wild-type, nodules. Top clone frequencies peaked in normal lung, apparently declining through invasive adenocarcinoma. Later-stage lesions appeared to have more T cells, more diversity, less clonality.

The sequence was obtained from a person aged 65 to 79 with lung adenocarcinoma. The material sequenced was FFPE minimally invasive lung adenocarcinoma tissue. The J gene is TRBJ2-4, the V gene TRBV28; 9 nucleotides match TRBD1. CDR3 in DNA: TGTGCCAGCAGTTTCGACAGGGGGTACATTCAGTACTTC. Residues: CASSFDRGYIQYF.